This passage covers 10 T cell receptor beta chains from one sample sequenced in a study of T cells expressing NK-cell markers. TCRdb re-analyzed the 5' RACE reads; it lists each CDR3 protein once, without DNA. The table lists about 380,000 distinct CDR3 sequences. The sequenced sample was blood T cells: a sorted CD56 or NKG2C T cell subset, CD4+ or CD8+ T cells, or bulk PBMC T cells (not recorded which). The receptors come from a man aged 18 to 69 in good health.

The rearrangement uses TRBV7-4 and TRBJ1-1; TCRdb reports TRBD1, a call that lacks DNA to check it against. Germline V gene sequence: CDR1 SGHVT, CDR2 SQSDAQ. This CDR3 comprises 18 residues. CDR3 sequence: CASSFPITTEGRNTEAFF.

The V call is TRBV11-2, the J call TRBJ2-2; the TRBD1 assignment by TCRdb is unverifiable without DNA. This CDR3 has 17 amino acids. Germline-derived CDR1 and CDR2 are SGHAT and FQNNGV. CDR3 protein: CASIKLKTGSLTGELFF. The complete variable domain, with remaining parts taken from reference TRBV11-2 and TRBJ2-2, reads EAGVAQSPRYKIIEKRQSVAFWCNPISGHATLYWYQQILGQGPKLLIQFQNNGVVDDSQLPKDRFSAERLKGVDSTLKIQPAKLEDSAVYLCASIKLKTGSLTGELFFGEGSRLTVL.

This chain joins TRBV19 and TRBJ2-2. This CDR3 is 14 amino acids long. Germline CDR1 reads LNHDA; CDR2 reads SQIVND (reference sequence). This CDR3 reads CASSIDRNTGELFF. The entire variable domain, with the rest obtained from reference TRBV19 and TRBJ2-2, is as follows: DGGITQSPKYLFRKEGQNVTLSCEQNLNHDAMYWYRQDPGQGLRLIYYSQIVNDFQKGDIAEGYSVSREKKESFPLTVTSAQKNPTAFYLCASSIDRNTGELFFGEGSRLTVL.

V usage is TRBV4-1 and J usage is TRBJ2-1; the D gene TCRdb calls, TRBD2, cannot be checked with no DNA. This CDR3 has 15 residues. Germline CDR1 MGHRA, CDR2 YSYEKL. CDR3 sequence: CASSQGTSGSNEQFF.

The J gene is TRBJ2-3, the V gene TRBV20-1; TCRdb outputs TRBD2, but without DNA this stays unchecked. The CDR3 is 16 amino acids. CDR1 and CDR2 (germline): DFQATT, SNEGSKA (reference sequence). CDR3 residues: CSARDHASSGTDTQYF.

The V and J genes are TRBV28 and TRBJ2-3; TCRdb selects TRBD1, and the lack of DNA leaves this call unchecked. Germline V CDR1 and CDR2: MDHEN, SYDVKM. The CDR3 runs to 15 residues. CDR3 sequence reads: CASSLGGAFTDTQYF. Complete variable domain (other parts from reference TRBV28 and TRBJ2-3): DVKVTQSSRYLVKRTGEKVFLECVQDMDHENMFWYRQDPGLGLRLIYFSYDVKMKEKGDIPEGYSVSREKKERFSLILESASTNQTSMYLCASSLGGAFTDTQYFGPGTRLTVL.

The chain uses TRBV24-1 and TRBJ2-3; as DNA is missing, the TRBD1 call by TCRdb cannot be tested. This CDR3 contains 16 residues. The germline CDR1 and CDR2 sequences are KGHDR and SFDVKD. The CDR3 here is CATSDSDRGNTDTQYF.

This chain connects TRBV6-2 or TRBV6-3 to TRBJ2-7; as DNA is missing, the TRBD1 call by TCRdb cannot be tested. This CDR3 has 18 residues. The V gene's germline CDR1 is MNHEY and CDR2 SVGEGT. The CDR3 spells CASTARSPDRGSAYEQYF.

The CDR3 protein is CASSAPGVSVGTQYF. The chain links TRBV2 to TRBJ2-5; the D call from TCRdb, TRBD1, cannot be confirmed without DNA. The V gene's germline CDR1 is SNHLY and CDR2 FYNNEI. This CDR3 is built from 15 residues. Combining the CDR3 with reference TRBV2 and TRBJ2-5 gives the whole variable domain EPEVTQTPSHQVTQMGQEVILRCVPISNHLYFYWYRQILGQKVEFLVSFYNNEISEKSEIFDDQFSVERPDGSNFTLKIRSTKLEDSAMYFCASSAPGVSVGTQYFGPGTRLLVL.

The chain has TRBV11-1 and TRBJ2-2; TCRdb reports TRBD2, a call that lacks DNA to check it against. Per the germline V gene, CDR1 is SGHAT and CDR2 is FQDESV (reference sequence). The length of the CDR3 is 16 residues. CDR3 amino acids: CASSSSGRVNTGELFF.